The present TCR beta chain was sequenced within a study of cytomegalovirus exposure and HLA in healthy donors. Study-wide points: Cytomegalovirus association was listed for under 200 TCR beta chains. Some segments of the V type, notably TRBV6-2 and TRBV6-3, were excluded as indistinguishable. Most TCR sequences proved rare, with some public TCRs found in many donors.

This CDR3 region has 14 residues. J gave up 4 bases and V 3 bases, and 0 bases lay outside the gene matches. Germline V gene data show CDR1 as SGHAT and CDR2 as FQDESV (reference sequence). A few counts support this clone. As yet, its antigen is unknown. 60 Vbeta and 13 Jbeta primers were used in PCR. The data were produced by immunoSEQ multiplex PCR, yet TCRdb's version contains in-frame clones alone and is incomplete. In the table there are 35,000 to 45,000 clones, approximately 55% of which are singletons. Specimen: PBMCs. The genes are TRBV11-1 and TRBJ1-4; TRBD1 matches 9 bases. The TCR sequence derives from a human donor in good health. The CDR3 DNA reads TGTGCCAGCAGCTTGACAGGGGGTAATGAAAAACTGTTTTTT. Translating gives CASSLTGGNEKLFF.